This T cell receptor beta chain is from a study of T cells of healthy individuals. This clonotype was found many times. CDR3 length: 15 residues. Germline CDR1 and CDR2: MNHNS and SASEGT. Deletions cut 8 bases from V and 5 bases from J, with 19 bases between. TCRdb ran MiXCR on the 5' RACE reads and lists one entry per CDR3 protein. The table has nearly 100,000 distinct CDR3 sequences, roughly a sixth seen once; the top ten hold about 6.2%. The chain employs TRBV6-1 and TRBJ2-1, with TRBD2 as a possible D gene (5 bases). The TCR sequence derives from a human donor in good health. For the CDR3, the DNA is TGTGCCAGCCTGGAGGTTACTCGAGTTGACAATGAGCAGTTCTTC. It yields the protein CASLEVTRVDNEQFF.